This section outlines one TCR beta chain sequence together with its context. This clone appeared a few times. The clone's antigen remains unknown. No base-level quality is on record; no much larger clone is a single base apart. In total, approximately 610 healthy bone marrow donors made up the cohort. At the time of sampling, all cohort members were nominally healthy, though unrecorded immune exposures were likely present. The donor tested CMV seronegative and was one of the 352 seronegative cohort members. A peripheral blood sample was provided by each donor, and peripheral blood mononuclear cells were used for TCR beta sequencing. The Qiagen DNeasy Blood Extraction Kit was used to extract genomic DNA from the blood cell samples. The CDR3 numbers 14 residues from cysteine through phenylalanine. Only the CDR3 region is kept as DNA, spanning 42 bases read in frame from base 1. CDR1 and CDR2 are drawn from the germline V gene (reference sequence): SEHNR, FQNEAQ. Trimming at the junction amounts to 3 bases on V and 8 bases on J, and the germline ends lie 13 bases apart.

The sample is drawn from a study of cytomegalovirus exposure and HLA in healthy donors (dated by TCRdb to the late 2010s). In the study overall: According to an earlier analysis of a few hundred of the donors, about 179 million T cells yielded 100 million or so unique TCR beta sequences and about 300 Gb of sequence data. An early release that covered about 600 HLA-typed donors contained 300 to 350 gigabases of sequencing data and some 87 million unique TCR sequences. Of the roughly 400 genotyped donors, over 65% fell in the genetic ancestry cluster associated with self-reported Caucasian donors. The study was designed to test whether signatures of past pathogen exposure could be identified by cataloging public T cell receptors. The study used immunosequencing to profile the T cell repertoires of around 600 subjects and linked those repertoires to cytomegalovirus serostatus. A separate validation cohort of roughly 130 different subjects was used in addition to the roughly 670-subject first cohort. The study combined high-throughput TCR immunosequencing, statistical association of individual TCRs with disease status, and machine learning to predict cytomegalovirus infection status. In a later analysis, previously published TCR beta repertoires from 500 to 750 donors were re-analyzed and high-resolution HLA genotyping was added so that TCR occurrence patterns could be studied. Rather than drawing on any new phenotypic data, the later analysis identified candidate immune exposures from TCR beta sequences and the way those sequences occurred across donors. An earlier analysis of some 600 of the donors applied high-throughput TCR beta sequencing to assess whether each TCR beta V gene segment acted as functional or pseudogenic. Alongside the repertoire data, information on donor age, sex, ethnicity and CMV serostatus was compiled. A later genetic analysis used genome-wide SNP genotypes for 398 of the 666 donors, treating that subset as a discovery cohort. Every repertoire in the discovery cohort had been generated on one and the same sequencing platform. HLA typing covered class I and class II loci at four-digit resolution. Typing coverage varied by locus: roughly 629-630 donors for A, B, C, DRB1 and DQB1; about 520 for DQA1; about 600 for DPA1; roughly 470 for DPB1. Roughly five DR-DQ haplotypes were handled as single units for association and clustering, since linkage in the cohort was strong. Among a few hundred genotyped donors of the cohort, an average of 235,054 unique TCR beta nucleotide sequences were sequenced per donor, roughly a sixth of them non-productive. The paper as a whole reports these results and caveats: A later analysis associated roughly 17,000 TCR beta sequences with specific HLA alleles at a false discovery rate of 0.05. Because counts were too low, about 15 rarely observed V segments, including chromosome 9 orphons, were left out of the earlier analysis of 587 of the donors. The authors suggested that the approach could potentially be generalized to other disease states and immunological phenotypes. A further reported finding was that TCR beta sequences accurately predicted the HLA-A and HLA-B alleles for most subjects in the first cohort. An association between a missense DCLRE1C variant and V-gene and J-gene trimming of TCR beta chains was found in a later genetic analysis and replicated in an independent cohort. Compared with the roughly 700-donor mean, donors in an Asian-associated ancestry cluster had fewer N-insertions in productive TCRs, according to a later genetic analysis. In vitro tests confirmed that three of the cytomegalovirus-associated TCR beta chains recognize cytomegalovirus antigens. Correlated functional status among segregating V segments might reflect linkage disequilibrium, but an unknown experimental factor could not be ruled out. The 87-base-pair reads could not distinguish some IMGT-functional V segments, including TRBV6-2 and TRBV6-3, so those segments were excluded. A later analysis found that TCR association rates varied across HLA loci, with DRB1 alleles showing the most associated TCRs and HLA-C alleles the fewest. Because some donors lacked HLA typing at each locus, the association tests relied only on the typed subset. Immune exposure information for the cohort was limited to CMV serostatus. An earlier analysis of around 540 of the donors showed that most TCR beta V segments appeared in productive rearrangements either about 87% or about 30% of the time, which broadly matched IMGT annotations. Most CMV-associated TCR beta chains appeared to be HLA-restricted in a later analysis, and the HLA associations seemed to be driven largely by CMV exposure. Presence/absence analyses assumed roughly uniform sequencing depth across donors, an assumption that may not hold. Across donors, most TCR sequences were observed very rarely, whereas some public TCRs were present in many individuals. Strong co-occurrence of HLA alleles, especially DR and DQ, made assigning TCR associations to individual alleles difficult. In this cohort, only TCR beta chains were sequenced, and detectable features were limited by the absence of alpha or paired-chain data. In the study, about 150 TCR beta chains were listed as associated with cytomegalovirus. Several of the top co-occurrence clusters appeared to be linked to parvovirus B19, influenza, CMV and Epstein-Barr virus, according to a later analysis. A group of highly shared sequence variants was considered likely to be a technical artifact of the sequencing pipeline. Cytomegalovirus status was reported to be diagnosed by the classifier with high specificity and sensitivity in both the original and validation cohorts. In a later analysis, HLA-associated TCR beta chains were found to be more clonally expanded and to have lower generation probabilities than equally common non-associated chains.

The library was produced with the immunoSEQ multiplex PCR assay. For the multiplex PCR, a mixture combining 60 forward primers for TCR Vbeta segments and 13 reverse primers for TCR Jbeta segments was used. Amplification of the CDR3 region of rearranged TCR beta genes was performed with a multiplex PCR assay on genomic DNA. The amplified TCR beta libraries were sequenced on the Illumina HiSeq System as 87-base-pair reads. The published analysis was carried out like this. A later analysis counted tens of millions of unique TCR beta chains across the 666 repertoires, and some 11 million of these chains were shared by at least two donors. To remove PCR and sequencing errors, raw reads were error-corrected and collapsed into unique sequences using a nearest-neighbor algorithm that merged closely related sequences. CDR3 sequences were aligned to IMGT reference sequences to assign V, D and J gene segments. For a sequence to be retained, a match of at least six nucleotides to both a V gene segment and a J gene segment was required. Rearrangements were classified as productive when the CDR3 lacked stop codons and remained in frame with V and J, and all other rearrangements were classified as non-productive. Following IMGT convention, CDR3 was defined as the stretch from the second conserved V-encoded cysteine up to the conserved J-encoded phenylalanine. In an earlier analysis of around 640 of the donors, sequences lacking an unambiguous match to a single V gene segment were excluded. An earlier analysis of approximately 590 of the donors classified V segments as functional when productive rearrangements were above 56.7% and as segregating when the standard deviation between donors was above 5%. A statistical classification framework was developed to diagnose cytomegalovirus status using the catalog of TCR beta chain sequences. A later analysis assigned V and J genes by comparing TCR nucleotide sequences with IMGT/GENE-DB human TR gene sequences. In a later analysis, CDR3 sequences and most-parsimonious VDJ recombination scenarios were assigned using the TCRdist pipeline. In a later analysis, each TCR beta chain was defined by its CDR3 amino acid sequence together with its V-gene family, and reads without a unique V-gene family were excluded. A later analysis removed several hundred highly shared, low-generation-probability nucleotide sequences to deal with suspected cross-contamination and a sequencing artifact. A later analysis calculated a clonal expansion index for each public chain from normalized within-repertoire ranks of inferred template counts. In a later analysis, generation probabilities were computed using a VDJ recombination model fitted to out-of-frame rearrangements, and the results were checked against IGoR. In a later analysis, hypergeometric tests were used to score TCR-TCR, TCR-HLA and TCR-CMV co-occurrence, with a repertoire-size bias correction applied to TCR pairs. A later analysis estimated false discovery rates by permuting HLA or CMV assignments 20 times. In a later analysis, co-occurring TCRs were grouped with DBSCAN, and TCRdist sequence similarity was added when clustering was performed within HLA-allele-positive subsets. Co-occurrence clustering excluded repertoires with fewer than 30,000 or more than 120,000 public chains, plus five with anomalous nucleotide sharing. Sourced from immuneACCESS, this table was stored by TCRdb with only in-frame sequences that have V and J called. A share of the clones is absent; for the studies checked, an unresolved V gene accounts for under half, and the remainder has no known explanation. D and trimming were read from the DNA, whereas the V and J calls and clone size are those reported in that table. The sample has roughly 110,000 clones on record, just over 70% of them singletons. The ten largest clonotypes hold about 0.8% of the sample.

The chain employs TRBV7-9 and TRBJ1-4, with the D gene uncertain. The sequence came from a boy aged 10-17 years in good health and CMV-seronegative. The sample consisted of PBMCs. In nucleotide form, the sequence is TGTGCCAGCAGCTTTTTCTACTGGTGGGAAAAACTGTTTTTT. It codes for CASSFFYWWEKLFF.